The 10 T cell receptor beta chains reported below all come from one sample, sequenced in a study of T cell responses to AZD1222 COVID-19 vaccine. Here immunoSEQ multiplex PCR was the method, and the copy in TCRdb shows in-frame clones only, minus some. The table shows under 150,000 clones, with 85% occurring only once. The sequences come from peripheral blood, collected 28 days after the second dose of the MenACWY control vaccine. Receptors originate from an adult who received the MenACWY meningococcal vaccine as a control.

The gene calls are TRBV7-9 and TRBJ2-3; D gene ambiguous. Germline CDR1 is SEHNR and CDR2 is FQNEAQ (reference sequence). The CDR3 consists of 15 residues. The V end lost 7 bases, the J end lost 2 bases, and 16 bases lay between the germline ends. CDR3 sequence (DNA): TGTGCCAGCACCCCTAGTAACACAGTCACAGATACGCAGTATTTT. It encodes CASTPSNTVTDTQYF.

This sequence joins TRBV4-2 and TRBJ1-1, with D tentatively TRBD1 (5 bases). V lost 2 bases, J lost 6 bases, and 16 bases lay in between. The CDR3 length is 15 residues. Germline V gene lookup returns CDR1 LGHNA and CDR2 YNFKEQ. The chain's CDR3 is CASSQPRRDGAEAFF. The CDR3 DNA is TGTGCCAGCAGCCAACCCCGCAGGGATGGCGCTGAAGCTTTCTTT.

The chain has TRBV6-5 and TRBJ2-3; TRBD2 agrees at 9 bases. The CDR3 is 15 amino acids. V gave up 7 bases and J gave up 4 bases; unmatched junction bases: 9. CDR1 and CDR2 from the germline V gene are MNHEY and SVGAGI. CDR3 sequence reads: CASKGFPSGADTQYF. In nucleotides, the CDR3 is TGTGCCAGCAAAGGGTTTCCTAGCGGGGCAGATACGCAGTATTTT.

This clone is a singleton in its sample. CDR3 sequence reads: CASSEDIPHSNQPQHF. The CDR3 DNA is TGTGCCAGCAGTGAGGACATTCCGCATAGCAATCAGCCCCAGCATTTT. The chain carries TRBV2 and TRBJ1-5, with D possibly TRBD1 on 5 matching bases. V was shortened by 3 bases and J by 0 bases, with 12 bases between the two germline ends. The CDR3 extends over 16 amino acids. The germline CDR1 and CDR2 sequences are SNHLY and FYNNEI. The full variable domain, with the rest looked up from reference TRBV2 and TRBJ1-5, is EPEVTQTPSHQVTQMGQEVILRCVPISNHLYFYWYRQILGQKVEFLVSFYNNEISEKSEIFDDQFSVERPDGSNFTLKIRSTKLEDSAMYFCASSEDIPHSNQPQHFGDGTRLSIL.

The chain carries TRBV18 and TRBJ1-1; tentatively, D is TRBD1 (6 bases). Germline assignment: CDR1 KGHSH and CDR2 LQKENI. The V end lost 5 bases, the J end lost 0 bases, and 10 bases lay between the germline ends. The CDR3 covers 14 residues. The DNA for the CDR3 is TGTGCCAGCTCAGGGGAGGGGGTGAACACTGAAGCTTTCTTT. Protein sequence: CASSGEGVNTEAFF.

The rearrangement links TRBV4-1 to TRBJ2-2; TRBD1 is a possible D gene (6 bases). CDR3 length equals 14 residues. Trimming left V 4 bases short and J 4 bases short, with 10 bases between. From germline, CDR1 is MGHRA and CDR2 YSYEKL. CDR3: CASSLDRFTGELFF. In DNA, the CDR3 is TGCGCCAGCAGCCTGGACAGATTCACCGGGGAGCTGTTTTTT.

This chain uses TRBV10-1 with TRBJ1-5, with unresolved D. The CDR3 runs to 13 residues. Trimming took off 2 bases at V and 5 bases at J, with 7 bases between the two ends. Looked up from germline, CDR1 is WNHNN and CDR2 is SYGVQD (reference sequence). CDR3 sequence: CASSEGVDQPQHF. DNA for the CDR3: TGCGCCAGCAGTGAGGGGGTGGATCAGCCCCAGCATTTT.

The rearrangement links TRBV18 to TRBJ1-5; no clear D. Trimming left V 2 bases short and J 4 bases short, with 9 bases between. The CDR3 length is 14 residues. Germline CDR1 KGHSH, CDR2 LQKENI. This CDR3 reads CASSPIESNQPQHF. In DNA, the CDR3 is TGTGCCAGCTCACCAATCGAGAGTAATCAGCCCCAGCATTTT.

This clone was counted a few times. This chain links TRBV4-2 with TRBJ2-7; TRBD2 matches 7 bases. CDR3 length: 16 amino acids. Germline V lookup: CDR1 LGHNA, CDR2 YNFKEQ. The V and J ends lost 4 bases and 0 bases, in that order; junction bases with no gene match: 9. CDR3 in DNA: TGTGCCAGCAGCCGGGAAGGACTAGGGAGCTCCTACGAGCAGTACTTC. Residues: CASSREGLGSSYEQYF.

The CDR3 DNA sequence: TGTGCCAGCAGCTTTAGCCACAATCAGCCCCAGCATTTT. Its translation: CASSFSHNQPQHF. This chain joins TRBV11-2 and TRBJ1-5; the D is unclear. The length of the CDR3 is 13 residues. The germline CDR1 and CDR2 sequences are SGHAT and FQNNGV. V lost 3 bases, J lost 3 bases, and 6 bases lay in between.